This TCR beta chain originates from a study of blood T cells in healthy people across ages. Together with a sample-barcoded 5' primer, a J-beta primer mix was included in a second PCR lasting roughly 6 to 12 cycles. From the 5' RACE reads, TCRdb called clonotypes with MiXCR, one entry per CDR3 protein. The sample contains about 1,400,000 distinct CDR3 sequences, approximately 42% of which appear only once. The sequencing sample was made of blood. The sequence was collected from a woman aged 18-35 years in good health.

The CDR3 loop is CATRGGSHANTGELFF. The CDR3 DNA sequence: TGTGCCACCAGGGGGGGGTCCCACGCGAACACCGGGGAGCTGTTTTTT. This chain joins TRBV28 and TRBJ2-2; TRBD1 or TRBD2 may be the D gene (7 bases each). The CDR3 spans 16 residues. Trimming removed 10 bases at V and 0 bases at J, with 18 bases between. The germline gives CDR1 MDHEN, CDR2 SYDVKM.